Below are 20 T cell receptor beta chains sequenced from a single sample in a study of cytomegalovirus exposure and HLA in healthy donors (dated by TCRdb to 2016 to 2017). Receptor libraries were prepared by the immunoSEQ multiplex PCR assay. A mixture of 60 forward primers for TCR Vbeta segments and 13 reverse primers for TCR Jbeta segments was used in the multiplex PCR. TCRdb's version of the immuneACCESS table is confined to in-frame rearrangements and falls short of the full clone set. An unresolved V gene accounts for under half of the shortfall where checked; the remainder is of unknown origin. In all, the sample holds 100,000 to 150,000 clones, and roughly 85% of those were seen once. Less than 2% of the sample is taken by the ten largest. Sequencing was done on a sample of PBMCs. The receptors shown here come from a man aged 35-49 years in good health and CMV-seronegative.

CDR3 nucleotide sequence: TGTGCCAGTAGTATAGATCTTGGACTCATGGGAGAGCAGTACTTC. Its translation is CASSIDLGLMGEQYF. The chain links TRBV19 to TRBJ2-7, with D possibly being TRBD2 (5 bases). Germline lookup yields CDR1 LNHDA and CDR2 SQIVND (reference sequence). The V end was cut by 0 bases, the J end by 7 bases, with 16 bases between. The CDR3 is made up of 15 amino acids.

This chain uses TRBV2 with TRBJ2-7; weak D call: TRBD2 (6 bases). Germline V CDR1 and CDR2: SNHLY, FYNNEI. The V gene lost 2 bases and the J gene lost 6 bases, with 11 bases spanning the gap. The CDR3 has 13 amino acids. For the CDR3, the DNA is TGTGCCAGCAGTGAACAACTAGCCGGCGAGCAGTACTTC. Protein sequence: CASSEQLAGEQYF.

V usage is TRBV11-2 and J usage is TRBJ2-2; the match to TRBD1 covers 9 bases. Germline V lookup: CDR1 SGHAT, CDR2 FQNNGV. The CDR3 spans 16 residues. Trimming at V came to 3 bases and at J to 5 bases, leaving 7 bases not matched to a gene. This CDR3 reads CASSFPGTGLTGELFF. Written as DNA, the CDR3 is TGTGCCAGCAGCTTCCCCGGGACAGGGTTAACCGGGGAGCTGTTTTTT.

The genes are TRBV5-1 and TRBJ2-3, with TRBD1 as a possible D gene (6 bases). From germline, CDR1 is SGHRS and CDR2 YFSETQ. The CDR3 loop spans 13 amino acids. Trimming removed 6 bases from V and 4 bases from J, with 12 bases in between. The CDR3 sequence: CASTEQGPDTQYF. CDR3 coding DNA: TGCGCCAGCACCGAACAGGGACCAGATACGCAGTATTTT.

This clone was seen just once. The rearrangement links TRBV7-3 to TRBJ2-6, with 9 positions matching TRBD1. This CDR3 comprises 17 residues. The J segment lost 0 bases and the V segment lost 2 bases, leaving 2 bases of the junction unmatched. Germline V lookup: CDR1 SGHTA, CDR2 FQGTGA. The CDR3 bases are TGTGCCAGCAGCTTATGGGACAGGGACTCTGGGGCCAACGTCCTGACTTTC. Translating gives CASSLWDRDSGANVLTF.

This clone was seen a few times. This chain links TRBV6-6 with TRBJ2-1, with TRBD2 identical over 9 bases. CDR1 MNHNY and CDR2 SVGAGI come from the germline V gene (reference sequence). There are 14 residues in the CDR3. With V trimmed by 8 bases and J by 5 bases, 7 bases remained unmatched. Written as DNA, the CDR3 is TGTGCCAGCGGCGGGAGGGCAGCCAACAATGAGCAGTTCTTC. It yields the protein CASGGRAANNEQFF.

The chain couples TRBV4-2 to TRBJ2-1; TRBD2 agrees at 7 bases. The V gene's germline CDR1 is LGHNA and CDR2 YNFKEQ. This CDR3 region has 17 residues. V trimming: 1 base; J trimming: 7 bases; junction bases outside the gene matches: 13. CDR3 sequence reads: CASSQGASGPRGNEQFF. As DNA, the CDR3 is TGTGCCAGCAGCCAAGGGGCTAGCGGCCCCCGAGGAAATGAGCAGTTCTTC.

The chain couples TRBV19 to TRBJ2-5, with D possibly matching TRBD1 (6 bases). Germline V gene data show CDR1 as LNHDA and CDR2 as SQIVND (reference sequence). The CDR3 totals 16 residues. V lost 7 bases to trimming and J lost 4 bases, with 22 bases between them. The CDR3 reads CASTSPAGESGETQYF. The CDR3 DNA is TGTGCCAGTACGTCCCCGGCAGGGGAAAGTGGAGAGACCCAGTACTTC.

V and J are TRBV27 and TRBJ1-2, with 9 bases matching TRBD1. J gave up 1 base and V 2 bases, and 20 bases lay outside the gene matches. CDR1 is MNHEY and CDR2 is SMNVEV in the germline V gene (reference sequence). The CDR3 has 21 amino acids. The CDR3 reads CASSLTFPPGQGPLLNYGYTF. The CDR3 DNA sequence: TGTGCCAGCAGTTTAACCTTTCCTCCGGGACAGGGACCTCTTCTTAACTATGGCTACACCTTC.

The J gene is TRBJ2-5, the V gene TRBV6-1, with D perhaps TRBD1 (6 bases). The CDR3 length is 14 residues. Trimming cost V 6 bases and J 4 bases, with 15 bases left between them. Germline CDR1 MNHNS, CDR2 SASEGT. In DNA, the CDR3 is TGTGCCAGCAGAGAAAGGGGGTCGGGAGAGACCCAGTACTTC. This translates into CASRERGSGETQYF.

V gene TRBV7-6 combines with J gene TRBJ1-4; D is uncertain. V was clipped by 2 bases and J by 4 bases, with 8 bases between them. The CDR3 loop spans 14 amino acids. Germline V gene lookup returns CDR1 SGHVS and CDR2 FNYEAQ. The CDR3 loop reads CASSLTAGNEKLFF. The DNA for the CDR3 is TGTGCCAGCAGCTTAACAGCCGGTAATGAAAAACTGTTTTTT.

The V gene is TRBV28, the J gene TRBJ2-7; D is possibly TRBD2 (6 bases). The CDR3 spans 14 residues. Germline-derived CDR1 and CDR2 are MDHEN and SYDVKM. Trimming took off 4 bases at V and 4 bases at J, with 14 bases between the two ends. The CDR3 here is CASSSRDWSYEQYF. The CDR3 DNA reads as TGTGCCAGCAGTTCCCGGGACTGGTCATACGAGCAGTACTTC.

This clone has only one observation. V usage is TRBV28 and J usage is TRBJ2-7, with D perhaps matching TRBD2 (6 bases). The CDR3 totals 14 residues. V gave up 3 bases and J gave up 1 base, with 10 bases separating them. The germline gives CDR1 MDHEN, CDR2 SYDVKM. DNA of the CDR3: TGTGCCAGCAGTTTGAATAGCGGATCCTACGAGCAGTACTTC. Protein sequence: CASSLNSGSYEQYF.

The rearrangement links TRBV5-5 to TRBJ1-5, with unresolved D. This CDR3 contains 16 residues. Germline assignment: CDR1 SGHKS and CDR2 YYEKEE (reference sequence). Between the trimmed V and J ends, which lost 1 base and 3 bases, there was a span of 14 bases. CDR3 amino acids: CASSLLGFGDNQPQHF. CDR3 nucleotides: TGTGCCAGCAGCTTGCTCGGGTTTGGAGACAATCAGCCCCAGCATTTT.

V gene TRBV7-2 combines with J gene TRBJ2-1; maybe TRBD2 (5 bases). Deletions cut 5 bases from V and 2 bases from J, with 10 bases between. Germline CDR1 and CDR2: SGHTA and FQGNSA. This CDR3 has 14 residues. CDR3 DNA: TGTGCCAGCAGCCCGAGGGCCACCTACAATGAGCAGTTCTTC. Protein product: CASSPRATYNEQFF.

This clone was observed once. Compared with germline, one end of the junction differs, possibly owing to a read error. The chain is built from TRBV27 and TRBJ2-1; D is perhaps TRBD1 (5 bases). The germline V gene has CDR1 MNHEY and CDR2 SMNVEV (reference sequence). CDR3 size: 17 residues. In DNA form, the CDR3 reads TGTGCCAGCAATTTACGGGTATGGGCAGGGCGATACACTGAGCAGTTCTTC. Translation gives CASNLRVWAGRYTEQFF.

About this clone: Other DNA sequences of this sample code for an identical CDR3. The V call is TRBV9, the J call TRBJ2-7, with D tentatively TRBD2 (6 bases). This CDR3 region has 13 residues. Trimming removed 0 bases at V and 7 bases at J, with 11 bases between. Germline CDR1 is SGDLS and CDR2 is YYNGEE. The CDR3 spells CASSVGGGSEQYF. The CDR3 bases are TGTGCCAGCAGCGTAGGAGGAGGGAGTGAGCAGTACTTC.

This sequence joins TRBV5-4 and TRBJ2-7; the match to TRBD2 covers 7 bases. The CDR3 is 15 amino acids. Germline V gives CDR1 SGHNT, CDR2 YYREEE (reference sequence). The junction had 11 bases not matched to a gene; V was cut back by 4 bases and J by 4 bases. The CDR3 coding sequence is TGTGCCAGCAGCACCGGCGGACTAGTTTCTTACGAGCAGTACTTC. This codes for CASSTGGLVSYEQYF.

The V call is TRBV18, the J call TRBJ2-7, with D possibly being TRBD1 (6 bases). Deletions cut 4 bases from V and 4 bases from J, with 11 bases between. CDR1 and CDR2 from the germline V gene are KGHSH and LQKENI. The CDR3 is made up of 13 amino acids. The CDR3, as DNA: TGTGCCAGCTCACAGGACAGAAAGTACGAGCAGTACTTC. This translates into CASSQDRKYEQYF.

This clone came up a few times. V and J are TRBV19 and TRBJ1-2, with no clear D. V was clipped by 0 bases and J by 8 bases, with 13 bases between them. The germline CDR1 and CDR2 sequences are LNHDA and SQIVND (reference sequence). The CDR3 spans 14 residues. CDR3 bases: TGTGCCAGTAGTATAGATCGGGGTCTCCTAGGCTACACCTTC. This sequence encodes CASSIDRGLLGYTF.